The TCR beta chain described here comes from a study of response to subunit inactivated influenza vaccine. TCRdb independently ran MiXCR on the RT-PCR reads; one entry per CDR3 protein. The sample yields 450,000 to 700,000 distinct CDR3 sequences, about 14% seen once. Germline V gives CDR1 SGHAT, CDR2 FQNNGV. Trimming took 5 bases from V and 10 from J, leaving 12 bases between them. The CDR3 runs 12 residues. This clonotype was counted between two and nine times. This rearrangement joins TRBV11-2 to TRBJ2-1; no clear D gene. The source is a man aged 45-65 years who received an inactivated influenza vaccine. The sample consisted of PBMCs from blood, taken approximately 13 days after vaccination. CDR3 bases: TGTGCCAGCAGCCGAGAGCTGGGGGAGCAGTTCTTC. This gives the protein CASSRELGEQFF.